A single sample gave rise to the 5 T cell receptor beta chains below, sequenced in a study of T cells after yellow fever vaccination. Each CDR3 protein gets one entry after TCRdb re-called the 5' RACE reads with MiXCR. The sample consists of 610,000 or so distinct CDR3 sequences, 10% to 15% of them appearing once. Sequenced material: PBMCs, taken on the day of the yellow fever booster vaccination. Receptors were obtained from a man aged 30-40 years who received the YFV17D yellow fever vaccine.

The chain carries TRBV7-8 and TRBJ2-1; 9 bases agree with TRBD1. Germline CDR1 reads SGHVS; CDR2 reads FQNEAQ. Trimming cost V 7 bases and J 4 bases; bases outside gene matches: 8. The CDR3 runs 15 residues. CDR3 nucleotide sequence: TGTGCCAGCATGAGACGGGACAGGGAATACAATGAGCAGTTCTTC. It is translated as CASMRRDREYNEQFF.

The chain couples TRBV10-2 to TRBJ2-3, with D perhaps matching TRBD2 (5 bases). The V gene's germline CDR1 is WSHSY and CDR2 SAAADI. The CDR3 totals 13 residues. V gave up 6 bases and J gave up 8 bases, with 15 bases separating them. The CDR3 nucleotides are TGCGCCAGCAGAGACGGGGTTGTGGGTACGCAGTATTTT. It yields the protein CASRDGVVGTQYF.

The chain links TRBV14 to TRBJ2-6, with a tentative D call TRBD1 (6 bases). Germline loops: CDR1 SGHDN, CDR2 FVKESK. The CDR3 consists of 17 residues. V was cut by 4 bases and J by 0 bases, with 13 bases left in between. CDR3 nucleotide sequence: TGTGCCAGCAGCCGCTCGACAGGTAGCTCTGGGGCCAACGTCCTGACTTTC. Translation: CASSRSTGSSGANVLTF.

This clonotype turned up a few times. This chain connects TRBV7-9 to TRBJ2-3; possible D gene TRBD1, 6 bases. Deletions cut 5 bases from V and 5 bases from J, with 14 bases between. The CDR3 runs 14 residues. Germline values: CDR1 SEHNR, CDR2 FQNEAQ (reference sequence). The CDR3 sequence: CASSPPTQGDTQYF. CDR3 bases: TGTGCCAGCAGCCCCCCGACACAGGGAGATACGCAGTATTTT.

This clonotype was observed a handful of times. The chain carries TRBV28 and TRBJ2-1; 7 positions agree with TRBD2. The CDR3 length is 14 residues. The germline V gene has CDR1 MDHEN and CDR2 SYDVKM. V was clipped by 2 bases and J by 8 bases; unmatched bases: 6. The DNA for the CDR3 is TGTGCCAGCAGTTTAGGGGCGGGAGTCTATGAGCAGTTCTTC. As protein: CASSLGAGVYEQFF.